This T cell receptor (beta chain) was observed in a study of response to subunit inactivated influenza vaccine. Each CDR3 protein is one row after TCRdb ran MiXCR on the RT-PCR reads. The sample holds 500,000 to 650,000 distinct CDR3 sequences, under 9% seen once. There are many counts of this clonotype. No antigen is known for it. CDR1 is SGHRS, CDR2 YFSETQ, per germline. This CDR3 is built from 16 residues. Trimming at V came to 6 bases and at J to 2 bases, leaving 7 bases not matched to a gene. Whole-study findings and limits: It was suggested by the authors that few new T cells are recruited by each seasonal influenza vaccination.

The gene calls are TRBV5-1 and TRBJ2-6; 8 bases fit TRBD2. The material sequenced was PBMCs from blood, taken about 23 months after vaccination. This TCR came from a man between 45 and 75 years old who received an inactivated influenza vaccine. The CDR3 protein is CASTGGGRAGANVLTF. CDR3 coding DNA: TGCGCCAGCACCGGGGGGGGGCGCGCTGGGGCCAACGTCCTGACTTTC.